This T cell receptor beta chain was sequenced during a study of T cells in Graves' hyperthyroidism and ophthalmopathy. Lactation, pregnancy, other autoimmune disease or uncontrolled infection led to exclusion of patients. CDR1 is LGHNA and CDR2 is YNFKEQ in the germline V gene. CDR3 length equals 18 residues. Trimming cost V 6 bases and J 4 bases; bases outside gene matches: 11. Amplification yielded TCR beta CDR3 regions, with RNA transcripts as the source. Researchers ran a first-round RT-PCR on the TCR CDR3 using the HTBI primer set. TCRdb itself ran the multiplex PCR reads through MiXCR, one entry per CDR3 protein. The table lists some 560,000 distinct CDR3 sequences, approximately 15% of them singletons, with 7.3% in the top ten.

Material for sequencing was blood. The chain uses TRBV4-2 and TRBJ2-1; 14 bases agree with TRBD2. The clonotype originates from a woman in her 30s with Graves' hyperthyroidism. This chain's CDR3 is CASRLAGTSGSGYNEQFF. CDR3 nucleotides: TGTGCCAGCAGACTAGCCGGGACTAGCGGGAGTGGGTACAATGAGCAGTTCTTC.